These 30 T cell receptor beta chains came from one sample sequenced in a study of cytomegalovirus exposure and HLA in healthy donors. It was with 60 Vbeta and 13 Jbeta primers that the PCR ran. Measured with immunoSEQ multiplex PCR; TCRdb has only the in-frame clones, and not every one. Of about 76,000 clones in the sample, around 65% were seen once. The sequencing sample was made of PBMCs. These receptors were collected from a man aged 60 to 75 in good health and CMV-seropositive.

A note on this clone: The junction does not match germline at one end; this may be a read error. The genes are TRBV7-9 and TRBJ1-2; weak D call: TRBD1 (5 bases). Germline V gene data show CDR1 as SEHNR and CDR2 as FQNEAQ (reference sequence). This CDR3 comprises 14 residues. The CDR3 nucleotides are TGTTCCAGCAGCTTAACCGACAGCACCTATGGCTACACCTTC. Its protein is CSSSLTDSTYGYTF. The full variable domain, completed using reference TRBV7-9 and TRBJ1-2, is DTGVSQNPRHKITKRGQNVTFRCDPISEHNRLYWYRQTLGQGPEFLTYFQNEAQLEKSRLLSDRFSAERPKGSFSTLEIQRTEQGDSAMYLCSSSLTDSTYGYTFGSGTRLTVV.

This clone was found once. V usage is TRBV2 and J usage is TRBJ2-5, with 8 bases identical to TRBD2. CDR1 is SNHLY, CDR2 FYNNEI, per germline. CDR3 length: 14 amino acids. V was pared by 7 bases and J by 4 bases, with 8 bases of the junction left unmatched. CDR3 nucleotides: TGTGCCAGCACAAAGAGCGGGAGTTCAGAGACCCAGTACTTC. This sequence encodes CASTKSGSSETQYF. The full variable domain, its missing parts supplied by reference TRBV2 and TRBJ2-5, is EPEVTQTPSHQVTQMGQEVILRCVPISNHLYFYWYRQILGQKVEFLVSFYNNEISEKSEIFDDQFSVERPDGSNFTLKIRSTKLEDSAMYFCASTKSGSSETQYFGPGTRLLVL.

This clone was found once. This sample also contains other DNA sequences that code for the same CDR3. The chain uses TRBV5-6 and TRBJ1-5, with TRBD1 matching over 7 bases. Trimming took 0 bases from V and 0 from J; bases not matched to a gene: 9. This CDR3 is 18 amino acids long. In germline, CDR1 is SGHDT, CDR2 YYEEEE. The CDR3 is CASSLGQGGGHSNQPQHF. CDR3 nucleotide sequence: TGTGCCAGCAGCTTGGGACAGGGTGGGGGGCATAGCAATCAGCCCCAGCATTTT.

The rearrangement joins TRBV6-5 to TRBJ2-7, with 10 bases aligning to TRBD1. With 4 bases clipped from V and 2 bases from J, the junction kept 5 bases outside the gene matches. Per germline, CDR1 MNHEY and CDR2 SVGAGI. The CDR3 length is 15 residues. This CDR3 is CASSSPGTGAYEQYF. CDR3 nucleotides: TGTGCCAGCAGTTCCCCCGGGACAGGGGCCTACGAGCAGTACTTC.

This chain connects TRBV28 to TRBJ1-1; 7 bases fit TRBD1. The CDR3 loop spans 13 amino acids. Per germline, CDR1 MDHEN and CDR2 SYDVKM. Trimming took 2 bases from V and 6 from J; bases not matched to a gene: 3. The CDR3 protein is CASSLADRSEAFF. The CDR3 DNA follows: TGTGCCAGCAGTTTAGCGGACAGGTCTGAAGCTTTCTTT.

CDR3 in amino acids: CASSVRDEQYF. The CDR3 DNA reads TGTGCCAGCAGTGTCAGGGACGAGCAGTACTTC. This chain links TRBV2 with TRBJ2-7, with D maybe TRBD1 (5 bases). Trimming cost V 4 bases and J 5 bases, with 6 bases left between them. Germline V gene data show CDR1 as SNHLY and CDR2 as FYNNEI. The CDR3 runs 11 residues.

This chain's CDR3 is CASSERWGAGELFF. CDR3 DNA: TGTGCCAGCAGTGAACGGTGGGGAGCCGGGGAGCTGTTTTTT. V is TRBV6-1 and J is TRBJ2-2, with D possibly being TRBD2 (5 bases). Germline CDR1 and CDR2: MNHNS and SASEGT. Trimming shortened V by 2 bases and J by 6 bases, and 10 bases separated the two germline ends. The CDR3 has 14 amino acids.

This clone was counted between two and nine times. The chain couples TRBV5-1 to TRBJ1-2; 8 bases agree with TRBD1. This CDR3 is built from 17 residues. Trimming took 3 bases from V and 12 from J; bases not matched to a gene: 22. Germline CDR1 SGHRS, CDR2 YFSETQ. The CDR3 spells CASSSDPPAGRGRGDTF. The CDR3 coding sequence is TGCGCCAGCAGCTCGGACCCCCCGGCGGGCAGGGGGCGCGGAGACACCTTC.

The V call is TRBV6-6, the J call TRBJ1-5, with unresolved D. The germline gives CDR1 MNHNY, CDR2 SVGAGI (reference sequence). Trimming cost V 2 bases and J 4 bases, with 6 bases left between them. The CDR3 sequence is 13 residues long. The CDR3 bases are TGTGCCAGCAGTTACGTTGAGAATCAGCCCCAGCATTTT. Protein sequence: CASSYVENQPQHF.

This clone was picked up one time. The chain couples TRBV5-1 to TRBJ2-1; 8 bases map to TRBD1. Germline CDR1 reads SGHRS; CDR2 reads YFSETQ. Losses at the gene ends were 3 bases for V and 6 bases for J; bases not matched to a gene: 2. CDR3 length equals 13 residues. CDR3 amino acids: CASSWDRPNEQFF. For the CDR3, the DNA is TGCGCCAGCAGCTGGGACAGGCCCAATGAGCAGTTCTTC.

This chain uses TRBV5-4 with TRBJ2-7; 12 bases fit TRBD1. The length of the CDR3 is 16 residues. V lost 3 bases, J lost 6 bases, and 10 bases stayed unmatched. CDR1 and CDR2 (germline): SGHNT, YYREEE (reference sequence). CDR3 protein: CASSSPGQGARGEQYF. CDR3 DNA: TGTGCCAGCAGCTCGCCGGGACAGGGGGCGCGGGGCGAGCAGTACTTC.

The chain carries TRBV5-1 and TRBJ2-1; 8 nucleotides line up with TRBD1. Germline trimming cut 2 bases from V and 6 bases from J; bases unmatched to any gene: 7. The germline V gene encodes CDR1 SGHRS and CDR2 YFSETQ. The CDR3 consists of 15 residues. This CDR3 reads CASSFSAGGPNEQFF. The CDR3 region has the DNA TGCGCCAGCAGCTTTTCTGCAGGGGGCCCCAATGAGCAGTTCTTC.

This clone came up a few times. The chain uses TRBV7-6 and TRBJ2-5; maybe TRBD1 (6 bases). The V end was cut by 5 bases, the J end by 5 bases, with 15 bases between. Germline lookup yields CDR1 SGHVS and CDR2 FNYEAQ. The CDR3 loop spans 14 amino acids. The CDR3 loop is CASSIQGSGETQYF. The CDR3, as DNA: TGTGCCAGCAGCATACAGGGCTCGGGGGAGACCCAGTACTTC.

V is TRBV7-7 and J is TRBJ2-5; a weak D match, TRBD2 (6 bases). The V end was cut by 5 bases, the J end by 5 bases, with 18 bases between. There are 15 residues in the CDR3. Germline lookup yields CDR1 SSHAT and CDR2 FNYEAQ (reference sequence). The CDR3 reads CASSLVMGGKETQYF. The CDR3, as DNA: TGTGCCAGCAGCCTCGTCATGGGGGGAAAGGAGACCCAGTACTTC.

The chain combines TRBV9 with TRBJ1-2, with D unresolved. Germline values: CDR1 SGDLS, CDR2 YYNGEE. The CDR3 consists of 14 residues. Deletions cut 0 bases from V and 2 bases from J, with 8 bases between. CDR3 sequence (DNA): TGTGCCAGCAGCGTAGCTGGGAGCAACTATGGCTACACCTTC. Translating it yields CASSVAGSNYGYTF.

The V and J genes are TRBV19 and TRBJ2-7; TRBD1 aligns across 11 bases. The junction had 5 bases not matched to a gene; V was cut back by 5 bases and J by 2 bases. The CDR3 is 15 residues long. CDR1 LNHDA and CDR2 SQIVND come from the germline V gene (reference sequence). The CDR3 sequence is CASSFGQGATYEQYF. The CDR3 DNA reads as TGTGCCAGTAGTTTTGGACAGGGGGCCACCTACGAGCAGTACTTC. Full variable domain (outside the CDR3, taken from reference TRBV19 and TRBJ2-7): DGGITQSPKYLFRKEGQNVTLSCEQNLNHDAMYWYRQDPGQGLRLIYYSQIVNDFQKGDIAEGYSVSREKKESFPLTVTSAQKNPTAFYLCASSFGQGATYEQYFGPGTRLTVT.

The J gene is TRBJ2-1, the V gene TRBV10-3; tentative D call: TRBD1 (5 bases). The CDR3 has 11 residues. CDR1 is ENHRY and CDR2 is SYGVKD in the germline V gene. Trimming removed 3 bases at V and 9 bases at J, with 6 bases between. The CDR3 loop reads CAISERGEQFF. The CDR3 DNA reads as TGTGCCATCAGTGAAAGGGGTGAGCAGTTCTTC.

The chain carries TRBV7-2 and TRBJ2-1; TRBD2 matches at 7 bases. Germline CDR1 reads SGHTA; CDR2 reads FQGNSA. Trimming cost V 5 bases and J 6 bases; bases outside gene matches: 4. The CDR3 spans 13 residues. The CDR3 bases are TGTGCCAGCAGCCCCGGGACTACCAATGAGCAGTTCTTC. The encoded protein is CASSPGTTNEQFF.

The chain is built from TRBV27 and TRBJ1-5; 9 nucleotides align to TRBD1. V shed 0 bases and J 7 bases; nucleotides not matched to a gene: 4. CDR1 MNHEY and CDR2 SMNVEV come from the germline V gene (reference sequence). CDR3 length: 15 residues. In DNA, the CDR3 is TGTGCCAGCAGTTTATCGGGGACAGGGTACCAGCCCCAGCATTTT. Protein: CASSLSGTGYQPQHF.

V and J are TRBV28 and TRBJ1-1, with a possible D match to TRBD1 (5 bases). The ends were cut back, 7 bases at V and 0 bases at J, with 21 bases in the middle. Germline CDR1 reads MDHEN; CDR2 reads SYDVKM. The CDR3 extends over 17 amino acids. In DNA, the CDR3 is TGTGCCAGCAACCCAGGGCGGACGTTTGGGATGAACACTGAAGCTTTCTTT. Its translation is CASNPGRTFGMNTEAFF.

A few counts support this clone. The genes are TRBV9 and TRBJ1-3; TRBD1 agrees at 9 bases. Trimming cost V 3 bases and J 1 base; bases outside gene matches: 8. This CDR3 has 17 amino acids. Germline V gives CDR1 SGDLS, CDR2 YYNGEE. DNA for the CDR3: TGTGCCAGCAGCGAGACAGGGGGGATTATTTCTGGAAACACCATATATTTT. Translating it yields CASSETGGIISGNTIYF.

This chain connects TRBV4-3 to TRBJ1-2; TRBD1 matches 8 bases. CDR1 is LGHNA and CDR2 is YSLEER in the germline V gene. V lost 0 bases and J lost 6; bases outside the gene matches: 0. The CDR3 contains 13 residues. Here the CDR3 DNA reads TGCGCCAGCAGCCAAGAGACAGGGGATGGCTACACCTTC. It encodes CASSQETGDGYTF.

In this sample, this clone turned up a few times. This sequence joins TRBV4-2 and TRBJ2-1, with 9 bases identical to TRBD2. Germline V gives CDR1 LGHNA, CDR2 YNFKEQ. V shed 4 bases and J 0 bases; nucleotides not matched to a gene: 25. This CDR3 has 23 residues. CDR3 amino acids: CASSPLTFSWRGGELSSYNEQFF. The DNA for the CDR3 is TGTGCCAGCAGCCCTCTTACTTTTAGTTGGCGGGGGGGCGAATTGAGCTCCTACAATGAGCAGTTCTTC.

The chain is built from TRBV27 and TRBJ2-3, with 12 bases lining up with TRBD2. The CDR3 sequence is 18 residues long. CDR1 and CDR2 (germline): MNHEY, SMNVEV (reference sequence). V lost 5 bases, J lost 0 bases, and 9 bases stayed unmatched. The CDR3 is CASSKNSGTSGSTDTQYF. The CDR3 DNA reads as TGTGCCAGCAGTAAAAACTCCGGGACTAGCGGGAGCACAGATACGCAGTATTTT.

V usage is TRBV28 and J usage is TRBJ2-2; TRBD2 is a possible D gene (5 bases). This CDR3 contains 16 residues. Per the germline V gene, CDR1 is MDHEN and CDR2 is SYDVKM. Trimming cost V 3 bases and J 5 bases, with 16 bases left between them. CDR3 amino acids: CASSFFRSRETGELFF. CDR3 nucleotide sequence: TGTGCCAGCAGTTTTTTCAGGAGTCGGGAAACCGGGGAGCTGTTTTTT.

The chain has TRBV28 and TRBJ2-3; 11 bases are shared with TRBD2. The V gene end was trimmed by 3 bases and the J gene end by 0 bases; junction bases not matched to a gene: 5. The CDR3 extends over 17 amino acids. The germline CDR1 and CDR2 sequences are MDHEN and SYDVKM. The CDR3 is CASSFGTSGSSTDTQYF. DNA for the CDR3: TGTGCCAGCAGTTTTGGGACTAGCGGTTCTAGCACAGATACGCAGTATTTT.

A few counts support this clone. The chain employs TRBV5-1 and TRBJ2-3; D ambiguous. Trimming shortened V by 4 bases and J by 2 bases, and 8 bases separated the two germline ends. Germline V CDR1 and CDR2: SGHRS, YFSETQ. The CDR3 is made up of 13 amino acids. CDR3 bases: TGCGCCAGCAGCCTATATCCCACAGATACGCAGTATTTT. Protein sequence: CASSLYPTDTQYF.

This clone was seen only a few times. This CDR3 reads CASSDRSPLHF. Written as DNA, the CDR3 is TGTGCCAGCAGTGATCGGTCACCCCTCCACTTT. The V gene is TRBV2, the J gene TRBJ1-6; D unclear. This CDR3 spans 11 amino acids. Between the trimmed V and J ends, which lost 3 bases and 10 bases, there was a span of 4 bases. Germline CDR1 and CDR2: SNHLY and FYNNEI.

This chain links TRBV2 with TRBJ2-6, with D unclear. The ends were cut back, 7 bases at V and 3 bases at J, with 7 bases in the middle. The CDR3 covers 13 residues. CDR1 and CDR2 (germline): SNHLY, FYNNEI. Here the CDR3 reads CASMFLGANVLTF. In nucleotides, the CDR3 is TGTGCCAGCATGTTCCTTGGGGCCAACGTCCTGACTTTC.

CDR3 nucleotide sequence: TGTGCCAGCAGTGAAAGGTCCTTCCCAGGAGATACGCAGTATTTT. Protein: CASSERSFPGDTQYF. The chain employs TRBV2 and TRBJ2-3; D is unclear. The germline V and J ends were trimmed by 2 bases and 5 bases, with 14 bases remaining between them. Germline loops: CDR1 SNHLY, CDR2 FYNNEI. The CDR3 is made up of 15 amino acids.